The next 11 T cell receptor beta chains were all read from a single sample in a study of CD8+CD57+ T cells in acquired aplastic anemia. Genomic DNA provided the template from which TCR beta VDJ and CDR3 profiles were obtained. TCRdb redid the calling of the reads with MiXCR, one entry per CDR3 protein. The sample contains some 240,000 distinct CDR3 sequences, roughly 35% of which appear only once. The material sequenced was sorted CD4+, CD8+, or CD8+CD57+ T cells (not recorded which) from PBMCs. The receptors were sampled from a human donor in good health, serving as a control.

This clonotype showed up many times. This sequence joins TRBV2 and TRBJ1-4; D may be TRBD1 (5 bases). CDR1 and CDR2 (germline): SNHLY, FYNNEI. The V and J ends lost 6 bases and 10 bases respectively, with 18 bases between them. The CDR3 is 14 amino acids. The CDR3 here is CASRTERQGGKLFF. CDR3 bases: TGTGCCAGCAGGACCGAACGCCAGGGAGGAAAACTGTTTTTT.

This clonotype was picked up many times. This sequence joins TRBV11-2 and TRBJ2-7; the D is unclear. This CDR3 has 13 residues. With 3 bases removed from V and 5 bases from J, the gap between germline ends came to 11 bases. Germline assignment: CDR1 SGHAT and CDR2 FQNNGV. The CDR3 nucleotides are TGTGCCAGCAGCTTCGATAGGGCCCACGAGCAGTACTTC. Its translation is CASSFDRAHEQYF.

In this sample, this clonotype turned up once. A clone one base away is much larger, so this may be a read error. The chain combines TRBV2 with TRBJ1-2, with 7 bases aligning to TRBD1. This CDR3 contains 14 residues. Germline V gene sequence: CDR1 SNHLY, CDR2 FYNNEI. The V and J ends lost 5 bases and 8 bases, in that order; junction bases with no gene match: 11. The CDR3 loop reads CASSFVDRFNGYTF. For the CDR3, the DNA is TGTGCCAGCAGTTTCGTGGACAGGTTCAACGGCTACACCTTC.

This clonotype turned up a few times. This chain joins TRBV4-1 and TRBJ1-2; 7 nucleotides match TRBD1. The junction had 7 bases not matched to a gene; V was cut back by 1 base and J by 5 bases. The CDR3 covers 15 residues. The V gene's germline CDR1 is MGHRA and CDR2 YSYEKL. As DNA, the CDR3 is TGCGCCAGCAGCCAAGTCCCCGGGACAGTTTATGGCTACACCTTC. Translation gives CASSQVPGTVYGYTF.

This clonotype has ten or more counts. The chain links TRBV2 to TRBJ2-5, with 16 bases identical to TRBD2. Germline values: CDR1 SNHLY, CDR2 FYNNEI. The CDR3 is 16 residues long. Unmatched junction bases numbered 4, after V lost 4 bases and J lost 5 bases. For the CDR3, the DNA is TGTGCCAGCAGTGGGGGGACTAGCGGGGGGGCGGAGACCCAGTACTTC. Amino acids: CASSGGTSGGAETQYF.

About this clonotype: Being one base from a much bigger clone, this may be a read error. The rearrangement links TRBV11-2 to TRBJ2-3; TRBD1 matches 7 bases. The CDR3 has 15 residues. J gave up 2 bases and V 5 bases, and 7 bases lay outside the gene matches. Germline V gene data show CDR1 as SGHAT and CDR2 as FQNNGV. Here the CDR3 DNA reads TGTGCCAGCAGCCCGCAGACAGGGAACACAGATACGCAGTATTTT. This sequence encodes CASSPQTGNTDTQYF.

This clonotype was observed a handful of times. CDR3 DNA sequence: TGTGCCAGCAGCCCCCAAGGTGGGGGGCTGGGGGGAAACACCATATATTTT. It codes for CASSPQGGGLGGNTIYF. The chain carries TRBV11-2 and TRBJ1-3; TRBD1 might be the D (6 bases). The V and J ends lost 5 bases and 4 bases respectively, with 21 bases between them. The length of the CDR3 is 17 residues. Germline assignment: CDR1 SGHAT and CDR2 FQNNGV.

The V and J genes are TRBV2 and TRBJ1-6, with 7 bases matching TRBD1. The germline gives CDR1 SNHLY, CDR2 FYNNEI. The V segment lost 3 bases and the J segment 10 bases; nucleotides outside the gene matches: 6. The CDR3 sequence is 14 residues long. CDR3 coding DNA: TGTGCCAGCAGTGACCAACAGGGGCGATCACCCCTCCACTTT. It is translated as CASSDQQGRSPLHF.

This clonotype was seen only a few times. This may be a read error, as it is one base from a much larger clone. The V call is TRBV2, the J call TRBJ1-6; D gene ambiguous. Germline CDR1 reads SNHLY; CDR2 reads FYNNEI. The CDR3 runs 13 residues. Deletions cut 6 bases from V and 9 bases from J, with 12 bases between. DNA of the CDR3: TGTGCCAGCAGGTGGGATTCAAGTTCACCCCTCCACTTT. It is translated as CASRWDSSSPLHF. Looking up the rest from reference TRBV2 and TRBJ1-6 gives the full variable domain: EPEVTQTPSHQVTQMGQEVILRCVPISNHLYFYWYRQILGQKVEFLVSFYNNEISEKSEIFDDQFSVERPDGSNFTLKIRSTKLEDSAMYFCASRWDSSSPLHFGNGTRLTVT.

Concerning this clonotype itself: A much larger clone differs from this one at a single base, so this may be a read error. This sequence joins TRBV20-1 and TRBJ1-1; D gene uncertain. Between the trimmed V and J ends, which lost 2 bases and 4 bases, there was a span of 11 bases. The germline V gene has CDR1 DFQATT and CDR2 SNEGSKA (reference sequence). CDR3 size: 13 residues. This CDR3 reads CSARHVLSTEAFF. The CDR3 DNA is TGCAGTGCTAGACACGTTCTGAGCACTGAAGCTTTCTTT.

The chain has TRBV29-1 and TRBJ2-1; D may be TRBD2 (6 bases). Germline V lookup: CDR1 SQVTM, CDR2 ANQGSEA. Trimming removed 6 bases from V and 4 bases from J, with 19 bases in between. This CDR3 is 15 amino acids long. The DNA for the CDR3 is TGCAGCGTGGGAGGTGTGGGAGCCTTTTACAATGAGCAGTTCTTC. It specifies CSVGGVGAFYNEQFF.